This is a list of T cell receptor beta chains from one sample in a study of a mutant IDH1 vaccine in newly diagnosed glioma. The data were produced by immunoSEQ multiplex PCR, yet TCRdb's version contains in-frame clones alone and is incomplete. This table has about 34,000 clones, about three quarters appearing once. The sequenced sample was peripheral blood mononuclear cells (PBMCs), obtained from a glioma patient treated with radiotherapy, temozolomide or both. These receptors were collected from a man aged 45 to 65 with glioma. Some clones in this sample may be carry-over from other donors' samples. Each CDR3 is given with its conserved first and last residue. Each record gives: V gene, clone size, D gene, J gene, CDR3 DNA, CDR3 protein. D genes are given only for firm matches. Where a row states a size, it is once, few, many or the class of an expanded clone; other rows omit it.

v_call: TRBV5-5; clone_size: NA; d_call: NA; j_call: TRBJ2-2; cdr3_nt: TGTGCCAGCAGTTTCCGCAGAGGGGAAGACGGGGAGCTGTTTTTT; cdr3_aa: CASSFRRGEDGELFF
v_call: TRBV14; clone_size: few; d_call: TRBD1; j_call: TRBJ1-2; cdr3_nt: TGTGCCAGCAGCCTACGACAGGGATCAGATGGCTACACCTTC; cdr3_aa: CASSLRQGSDGYTF
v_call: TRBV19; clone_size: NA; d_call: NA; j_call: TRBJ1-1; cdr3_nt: TGTGCCAGTAGTATGGGGGGACGGGGAAAGAGCACTGAAGCTTTCTTT; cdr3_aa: CASSMGGRGKSTEAFF
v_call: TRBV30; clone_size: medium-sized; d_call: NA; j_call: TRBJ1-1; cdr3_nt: TGTGCCGGTCAGGATCCGATGAACACTGAAGCTTTCTTT; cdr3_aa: CAGQDPMNTEAFF
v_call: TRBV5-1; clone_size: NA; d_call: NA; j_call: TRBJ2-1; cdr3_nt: TGCGCCAGCAGCTTGGACAGCGGTTCAAACAATGAGCAGTTCTTC; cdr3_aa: CASSLDSGSNNEQFF
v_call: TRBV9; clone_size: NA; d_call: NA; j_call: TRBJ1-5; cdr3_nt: TGTGCCAGCAGCGTAGGGGGATCCAATCAGCCCCAGCATTTT; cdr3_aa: CASSVGGSNQPQHF
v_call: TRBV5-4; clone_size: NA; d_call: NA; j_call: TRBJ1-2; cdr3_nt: TGTGCCAGCAGCGGGGGGGGGATCTATGGCTACACCTTC; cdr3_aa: CASSGGGIYGYTF
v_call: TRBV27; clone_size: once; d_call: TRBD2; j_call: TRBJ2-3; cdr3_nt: TGTGCCAGCAGTTTTAGTAGCGGGAGTTTTGGAGATACGCAGTATTTT; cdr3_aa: CASSFSSGSFGDTQYF
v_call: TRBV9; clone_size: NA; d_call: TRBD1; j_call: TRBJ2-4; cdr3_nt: TGTGCCAGCAGCGTGGGGACAGTTGCAAACATTCAGTACTTC; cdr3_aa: CASSVGTVANIQYF
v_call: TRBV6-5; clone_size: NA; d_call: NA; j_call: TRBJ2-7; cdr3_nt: TGTGCCAGCAGTTGGGACAAGTCAAGCTCCTACGAGCAGTACTTC; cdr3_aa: CASSWDKSSSYEQYF
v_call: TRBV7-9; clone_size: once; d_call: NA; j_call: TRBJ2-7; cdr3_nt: TGTGCCAGCAGCTGGGACGAGAGTTACGAGCAGTACTTC; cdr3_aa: CASSWDESYEQYF
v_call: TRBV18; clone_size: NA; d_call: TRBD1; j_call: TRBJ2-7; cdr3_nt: TGTGCCAGCTCACCACTTCCCCTTGGACAGGGTTGGTACGAGCAGTACTTC; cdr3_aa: CASSPLPLGQGWYEQYF
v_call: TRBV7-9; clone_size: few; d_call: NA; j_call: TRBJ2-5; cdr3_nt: TGTGCCAGCAGCTCGGGTAGGGGGGCAGGGGACCAAGAGACCCAGTACTTC; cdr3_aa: CASSSGRGAGDQETQYF
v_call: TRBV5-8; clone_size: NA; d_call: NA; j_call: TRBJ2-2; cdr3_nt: TGTGCCAGCAGCTTAGGGACTTTTAACACCGGGGAGCTGTTTTTT; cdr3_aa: CASSLGTFNTGELFF
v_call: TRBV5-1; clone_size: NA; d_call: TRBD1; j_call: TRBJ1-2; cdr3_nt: TGCGCCAGCAGCTTGGCCGGCTCCAGGGGGGAGGCGGATGGCTACACCTTC; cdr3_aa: CASSLAGSRGEADGYTF
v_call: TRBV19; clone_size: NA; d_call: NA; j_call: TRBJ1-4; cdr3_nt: TGTGCCACCAATGGGGTGCGGAATGAAAAACTGTTTTTT; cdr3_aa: CATNGVRNEKLFF
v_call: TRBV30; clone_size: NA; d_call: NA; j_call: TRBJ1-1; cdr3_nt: TGTGCCTGGAACCCGCTAAGGAACACTGAAGCTTTCTTT; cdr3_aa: CAWNPLRNTEAFF
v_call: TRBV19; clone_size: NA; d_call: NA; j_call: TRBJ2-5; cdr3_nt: TGTGCCAGTAGAGAAGGAGCTCGGGAGACCCAGTACTTC; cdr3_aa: CASREGARETQYF
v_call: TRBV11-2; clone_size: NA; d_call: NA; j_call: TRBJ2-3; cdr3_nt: TGTGCCAGCAGCTTAGATCCGGGACTCTACACAGATACGCAGTATTTT; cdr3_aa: CASSLDPGLYTDTQYF
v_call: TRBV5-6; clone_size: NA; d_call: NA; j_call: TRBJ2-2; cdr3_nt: TGTGCCAGCAGCTCCGCGAATCCCGGGGAGCTGTTTTTT; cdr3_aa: CASSSANPGELFF
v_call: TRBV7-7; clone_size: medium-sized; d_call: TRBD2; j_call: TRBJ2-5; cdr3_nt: TGTGCTAGCAGCTTTCGGACTAGCGGGAGTGGGTACCAAGAGACCCAGTACTTC; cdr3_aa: CASSFRTSGSGYQETQYF
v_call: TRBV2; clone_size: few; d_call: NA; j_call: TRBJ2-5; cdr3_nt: TGTGCCGGGGGCGTACAAGAGACCCAGTACTTC; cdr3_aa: CAGGVQETQYF
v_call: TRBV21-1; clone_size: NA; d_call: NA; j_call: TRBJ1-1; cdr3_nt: TGTGCCGGATGCTCTAGGGTTATTGTGAGAGGAAACACTGAAGCTTTCTTT; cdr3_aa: CAGCSRVIVRGNTEAFF
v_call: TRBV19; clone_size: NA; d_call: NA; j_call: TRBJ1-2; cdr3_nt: TGTGCCAGTATTAGCGGCAGAGCTAACTATGGCTACACCTTC; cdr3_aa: CASISGRANYGYTF
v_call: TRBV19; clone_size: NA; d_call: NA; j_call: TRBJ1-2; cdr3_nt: TGTGCCAGTAGTCTGGGCAGGACAAAGAACTATGGCTACACCTTC; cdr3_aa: CASSLGRTKNYGYTF
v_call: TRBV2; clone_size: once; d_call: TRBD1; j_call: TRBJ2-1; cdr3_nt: TGTGCCAGCAAGCTTCGGGACAGGAGGGGGTTCACGGATGAGCAGTTCTTC; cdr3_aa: CASKLRDRRGFTDEQFF
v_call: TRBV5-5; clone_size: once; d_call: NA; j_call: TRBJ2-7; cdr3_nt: TGTGCCAGCAGCTTAGCTGGGGCTACCTACGAGCAGTACTTC; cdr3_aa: CASSLAGATYEQYF
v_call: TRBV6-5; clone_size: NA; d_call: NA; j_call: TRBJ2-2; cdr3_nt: TGTGCCAGCAGTTATGGAGCAGGCACCGGGGAGCTGTTTTTT; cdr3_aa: CASSYGAGTGELFF
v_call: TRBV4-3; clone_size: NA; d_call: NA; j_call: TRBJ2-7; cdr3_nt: TGCGCCAGCAGCCAAGATTGGCAGGACAGCTCCTACGAGCAGTACTTC; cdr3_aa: CASSQDWQDSSYEQYF
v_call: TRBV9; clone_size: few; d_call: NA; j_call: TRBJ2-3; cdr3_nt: TGTGCCAGCAGCGTAGTCGGCCGATCAGAGGCGCAGTATTTT; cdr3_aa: CASSVVGRSEAQYF
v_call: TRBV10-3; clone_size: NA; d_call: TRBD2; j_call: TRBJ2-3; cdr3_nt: TGTGCCATCAGCGTTAGCGGGGATAGCACAGATACGCAGTATTTT; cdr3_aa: CAISVSGDSTDTQYF
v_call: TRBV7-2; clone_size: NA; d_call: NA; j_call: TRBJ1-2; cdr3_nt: TGTGCCAGCAGCTTAGGGTCCCATGATGGCTACACCTTC; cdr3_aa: CASSLGSHDGYTF
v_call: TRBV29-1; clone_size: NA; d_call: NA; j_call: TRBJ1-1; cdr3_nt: TGCAGCGTTGAAGACGCCGGGGTGAACACTGAAGCTTTCTTT; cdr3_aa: CSVEDAGVNTEAFF
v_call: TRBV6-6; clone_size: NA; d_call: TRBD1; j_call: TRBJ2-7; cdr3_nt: TGTGCCAGCAGTTACACCGGGACAGGGATAAGAAACGAGCAGTACTTC; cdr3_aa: CASSYTGTGIRNEQYF
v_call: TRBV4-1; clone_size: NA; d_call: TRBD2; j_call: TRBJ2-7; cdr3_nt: TGCGCCAGCAGCCTTGAGATGGGAGGGGACTACGAGCAGTACTTC; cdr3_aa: CASSLEMGGDYEQYF
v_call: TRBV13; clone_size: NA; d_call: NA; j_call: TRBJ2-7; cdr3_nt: TGTGCCAGCGCCCAGAGTGAAGGCGAGCAGTACTTC; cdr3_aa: CASAQSEGEQYF
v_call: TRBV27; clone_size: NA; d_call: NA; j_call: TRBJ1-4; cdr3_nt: TGTGCCAGCAGTTTACAACGCGCAACTAATGAAAAACTGTTTTTT; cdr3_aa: CASSLQRATNEKLFF
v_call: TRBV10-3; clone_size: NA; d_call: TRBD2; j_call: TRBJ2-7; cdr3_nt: TGTGCCATCAGTGACCCTAGCGGGAGGTACGAGCAGTACTTC; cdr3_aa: CAISDPSGRYEQYF
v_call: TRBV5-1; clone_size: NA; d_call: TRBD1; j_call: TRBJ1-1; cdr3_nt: TGCGCCAGCAGCCGGGACAGACCTACTGAAGCTTTCTTT; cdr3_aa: CASSRDRPTEAFF
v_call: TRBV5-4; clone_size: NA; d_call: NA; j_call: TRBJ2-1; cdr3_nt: TGTGCCAGCAGCAGGGGGGGAGCGGACTCCGCCTACAATGAGCAGTTCTTC; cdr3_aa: CASSRGGADSAYNEQFF
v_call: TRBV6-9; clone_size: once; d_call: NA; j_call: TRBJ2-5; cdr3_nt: TGTGCCAGCAGTCGACTAGTGCGCGGAGAGACCCAGTACTTC; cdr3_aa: CASSRLVRGETQYF
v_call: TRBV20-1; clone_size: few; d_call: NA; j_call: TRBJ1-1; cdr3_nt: TGCAGTGCTAACCGGGGCCAAGCTTTCTTT; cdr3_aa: CSANRGQAFF
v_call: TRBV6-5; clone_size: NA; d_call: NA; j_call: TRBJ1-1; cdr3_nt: TGTGCCAGCAGTTCTGGGGGGACGGTGAACACTGAAGCTTTCTTT; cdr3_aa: CASSSGGTVNTEAFF
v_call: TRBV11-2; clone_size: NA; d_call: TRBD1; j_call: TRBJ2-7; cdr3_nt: TGTGCCAGCAGCTGGACAGGGGACGAGCAGTACTTC; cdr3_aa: CASSWTGDEQYF
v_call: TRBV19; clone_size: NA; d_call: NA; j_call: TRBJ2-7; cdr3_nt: TGTGCCAGTAGTATAGTAGCCGCTTCCGAGCAGTACTTC; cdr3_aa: CASSIVAASEQYF
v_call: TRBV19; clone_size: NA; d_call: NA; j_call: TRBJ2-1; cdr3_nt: TGTGCCAGTAGTATGATGGAGTACAATGAGCAGTTCTTC; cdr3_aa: CASSMMEYNEQFF
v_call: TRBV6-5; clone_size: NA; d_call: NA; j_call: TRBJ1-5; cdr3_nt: TGTGCCAGCAGGGGGGGGCAGTCCAGCGGGCCCCAGCATTTT; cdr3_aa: CASRGGQSSGPQHF
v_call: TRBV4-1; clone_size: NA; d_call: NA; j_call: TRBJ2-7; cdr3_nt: TGCGCCAGCAGCCTAACAGAGTGGGAGGACGAGCAGTACTTC; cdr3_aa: CASSLTEWEDEQYF
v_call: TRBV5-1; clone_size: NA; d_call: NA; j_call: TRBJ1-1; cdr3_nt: TGCGCCAGCAGCTTGGTAGGAACCTTGAACACTGAAGCTTTCTTT; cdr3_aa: CASSLVGTLNTEAFF
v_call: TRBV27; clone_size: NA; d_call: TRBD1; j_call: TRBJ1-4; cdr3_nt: TGTGCCAGCAGGGACAGGGGCCAGAATAATGAAAAACTGTTTTTT; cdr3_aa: CASRDRGQNNEKLFF
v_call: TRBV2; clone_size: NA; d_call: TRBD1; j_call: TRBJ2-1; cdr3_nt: TGTGCCAGCGGACTCCGGACAGGGGATGAGCAGTTCTTC; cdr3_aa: CASGLRTGDEQFF
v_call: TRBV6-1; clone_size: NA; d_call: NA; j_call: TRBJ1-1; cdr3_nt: TGTGCCAGCAGTGAATCAGTGAACACTGAAGCTTTCTTT; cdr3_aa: CASSESVNTEAFF
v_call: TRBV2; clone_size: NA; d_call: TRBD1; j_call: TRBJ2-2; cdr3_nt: TGTGCCAGCAGTGGATATACCCGGGGACAGGGTGTCACCGGGGAGCTGTTTTTT; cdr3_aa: CASSGYTRGQGVTGELFF
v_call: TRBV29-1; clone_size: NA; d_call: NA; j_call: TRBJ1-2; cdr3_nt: TGCAGCGTCTCTCCCCAGGCCAGCTATGGCTACACCTTC; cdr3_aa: CSVSPQASYGYTF
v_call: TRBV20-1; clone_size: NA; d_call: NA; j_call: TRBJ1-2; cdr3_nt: TGCAGTGCTGGTAACGGCTACACCTTC; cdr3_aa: CSAGNGYTF